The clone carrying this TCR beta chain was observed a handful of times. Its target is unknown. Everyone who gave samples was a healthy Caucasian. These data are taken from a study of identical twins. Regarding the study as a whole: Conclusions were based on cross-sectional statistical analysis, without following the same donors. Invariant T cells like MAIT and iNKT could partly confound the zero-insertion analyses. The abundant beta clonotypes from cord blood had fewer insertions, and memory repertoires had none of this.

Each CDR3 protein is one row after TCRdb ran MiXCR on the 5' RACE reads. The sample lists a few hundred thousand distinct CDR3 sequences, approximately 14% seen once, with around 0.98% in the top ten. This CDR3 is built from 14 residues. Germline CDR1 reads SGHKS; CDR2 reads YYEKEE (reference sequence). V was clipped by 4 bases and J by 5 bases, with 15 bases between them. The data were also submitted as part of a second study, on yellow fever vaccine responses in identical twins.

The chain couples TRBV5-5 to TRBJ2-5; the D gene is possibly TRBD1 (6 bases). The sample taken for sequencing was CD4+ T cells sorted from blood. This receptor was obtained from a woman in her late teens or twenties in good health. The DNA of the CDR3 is TGTGCCAGCAGCAGGACACAGGGTGGGGAGACCCAGTACTTC. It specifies CASSRTQGGETQYF.